This T cell receptor beta chain came from a study of cytomegalovirus exposure and HLA in healthy donors. The study's findings and limits: In all likelihood, a cluster of highly shared sequence variants was a sequencing artifact. When analyzed later, a missense DCLRE1C variant was found to be linked to TCR beta V- and J-gene trimming.

A multiplex PCR was run with 60 Vbeta primers and 13 Jbeta primers. Clones were read by immunoSEQ multiplex PCR, and TCRdb kept only the in-frame ones, dropping some. Here the sample spans approximately 120,000 clones, 73% being singletons. The junction had 6 bases not matched to a gene; V was cut back by 5 bases and J by 4 bases. CDR1 SGHTA and CDR2 FQGTGA come from the germline V gene. There are 15 residues in the CDR3. A remark on this clone: The antigen is undetermined.

The source of this sequence is a man aged 55 to 70 in good health and CMV-seropositive. The chain joins TRBV7-3 to TRBJ2-4; TRBD2 matches at 9 bases. Specimen: PBMCs. CDR3 residues: CASSMSGGSKNIQYF. In DNA form, the CDR3 reads TGTGCCAGCAGCATGAGCGGGGGGTCGAAAAACATTCAGTACTTC. Based on the CDR3 plus reference TRBV7-3 and TRBJ2-4, the full variable domain is GAGVSQTPSNKVTEKGKYVELRCDPISGHTALYWYRQSLGQGPEFLIYFQGTGAADDSGLPNDRFFAVRPEGSVSTLKIQRTERGDSAVYLCASSMSGGSKNIQYFGAGTRLSVL.